The T cell receptor (beta chain) under discussion was sequenced for a study of T cells after yellow fever vaccination. Overall study results and limits: A limited proportion of clonotypes was detected within both the CD4 and CD8 compartments. Post-booster samples contained most primary-vaccination clones (approximately 96% CD4, about 90% CD8).

TCRdb processed the 5' RACE reads anew with MiXCR; each CDR3 protein has one entry. The sample shows under 400,000 distinct CDR3 sequences, approximately 13% of them seen only once. This clonotype was observed a handful of times. Its specificity is not known. This CDR3 spans 15 amino acids. V shed 4 bases, J shed 1 base, and the junction held 4 bases outside the gene matches. In germline, CDR1 is KGHDR, CDR2 SFDVKD. The V gene is TRBV24-1, the J gene TRBJ2-5; 8 bases are a match to TRBD2. The clonotype comes from a man between 18 and 29 years old who received the YFV17D yellow fever vaccine. Sequences were derived from CD4+ T cells sorted from PBMCs, sampled 15 days after the yellow fever booster vaccination. The CDR3 protein is CATSDPGGAQETQYF. The CDR3 DNA sequence: TGTGCCACCAGTGACCCGGGGGGGGCCCAAGAGACCCAGTACTTC.